This TCR beta chain was captured by sequencing in a study of T-cell memory formation after mild COVID-19. Germline assignment: CDR1 SQVTM and CDR2 ANQGSEA. The germline V and J ends were trimmed by 0 bases and 4 bases, with 14 bases remaining between them. The CDR3 has 15 residues. This clonotype appeared many times. In TCRdb, the 5' RACE reads were re-called with MiXCR into one record per CDR3 protein. The data show about 84,000 distinct CDR3 sequences, 11% to 15% seen once. This chain connects TRBV29-1 to TRBJ2-3; D is uncertain. The source is an adult woman who had mild COVID-19 (a few samples of this study predate the infection). Cell type and time point are not known. The sequencing sample was made of PBMCs or a T cell subset sorted from them (not recorded which). The CDR3 DNA is TGCAGCGTTGAAGAATCGTCCCTCCTGGCAGATACGCAGTATTTT. It yields the protein CSVEESSLLADTQYF.